The source of this T cell receptor (beta chain) is a study of somatic mutations in cytotoxic T cells in rheumatoid arthritis (TCRdb year 2017). General notes on the study: Before any treatment started and right after they were diagnosed, patients gave peripheral blood samples (about 27 ml EDTA). The study asked whether expanded CD8+ T-cell clones in newly diagnosed, untreated rheumatoid arthritis carry somatic mutations, and used TCRB deep sequencing to characterize clonality. TCRB deep sequencing covered 65 patients with rheumatoid arthritis along with around 22 healthy controls. The median ages of the patient and control groups were essentially identical. Sorted V beta1+ cells also underwent TCRB sequencing, and some V beta antibody-stained T-cell populations were flow-sorted at nearly 100% purity on a FACSAria II or Sony SH800.

Study-level results and caveats: In patients, CD8+ clonality rose with age (Spearman r ~ 0.5), which was not the case in healthy controls. In about an eighth of the roughly 65 patients, more than 20% of CD8+ cells belonged to the largest CD8+ clone, while several identical CD8+ TCRB sequences were shared between blood and synovial fluid. CD8+ T-cell clonality did not differ significantly between rheumatoid arthritis patients and age-matched healthy controls. The slight underrepresentation of TRBV07 in patients was not corrected for multiple comparisons. The expanded CD8+ clones had unknown antigen targets, and not appearing in virus-specific databases did not rule out that they were virus-specific.

Genomic DNA underwent TCRB CDR3 sequencing using the immunoSEQ assay. The published analysis was carried out like this. Published virus-specific TCRB sequences were compared with patient CD8+ clones larger than 1%, and only a few matches were found. The analyses included only productive TCRB rearrangements. Clonality was calculated as a Shannon entropy-based productive clonality index, and a clone was defined by a unique TCRB CDR3 sequence. The template counts of each clone relative to the total templates per sample were used to calculate repertoire overlap between two samples. Flow cytometry-measured V-gene usage correlated with V-gene usage from TCRB sequencing, with a Spearman r of about 0.64. Sourced from immuneACCESS, this table was stored by TCRdb with only in-frame sequences that have V and J called. A share of the clones is absent; for the studies checked, an unresolved V gene accounts for under half, and the remainder has no known explanation. V and J calls and clone size are copied from that table; D and trimming were computed from the DNA. The sample table lists roughly 32,000 clones, approximately 78% of them with a count of one. Together, the top ten hold about 7.7% of the sample.

Flow cytometry confirmed the purity of CD4+ and CD8+ cells that had been isolated by positive magnetic bead selection on an AutoMACS. A TCR V beta antibody panel was used in flow cytometry to screen first for clonal expansions, which were then characterized by TCRB deep sequencing of sorted CD8+ fractions. Isolation of peripheral blood mononuclear cells was done through Ficoll-Paque PLUS density gradient separation. DNA from CD4-enriched, CD8-enriched or PBMC samples was extracted using Nucleospin Tissue or Tissue XS kits and then quantified on a Qubit 2.0 fluorometer. Details on this clone: Its antigen is unknown. Per-nucleotide qualities are absent, and no much larger clonotype sits a single base away.

The CDR3 holds 13 amino acids from the cysteine to the phenylalanine. The DNA shown is the 39-base CDR3, in frame from base 1. The CDR1 and CDR2 encoded by the germline V gene are SNHLY and FYNNEI. V loses 10 bases of germline sequence and J loses 4 bases, and the interval between the two ends is 16 bases. The chain is assembled from TRBV2 and TRBJ1-1; a tentative D call is TRBD1 (5 bases match). This clonotype originated in an adult with rheumatoid arthritis. Sequenced: CD8+ T cells sorted from blood. CDR3 region: CATCSGGGTEAFF. The nucleotide sequence is given as TGTGCCACCTGCTCGGGGGGTGGCACTGAAGCTTTCTTT.